Reported below is one TCR beta chain. Germline-derived CDR1 and CDR2 are KGHSH and LQKENI. This CDR3 is built from 15 residues. V lost 3 bases to trimming and J lost 4 bases; unmatched junction nucleotides: 6. Per the original methods: Amplified reference gene primers provided the basis for estimating nucleated cell counts. The assay was immunoSEQ multiplex PCR, and TCRdb's table has in-frame clones only and misses some. The DNA was the basis for D and trimming; V, J and clone size are from that table. The sample holds around 210,000 clones, about 78% seen once. This sample is part of a study of blood T cell repertoires in COVID-19. Study as a whole: Material from acute and convalescent COVID-19 was sourced from the United States, Italy and Spain. The analysed material was cDNA or gDNA that came from T cells, B-cell-depleted T cells, or PBMCs.

The source material was peripheral blood. This TCR derives from a woman aged 70-85 years with acute or convalescent COVID-19. The chain links TRBV18 to TRBJ2-1; 7 positions match TRBD1. The CDR3 sequence: CASSPLLDRYNEQFF. CDR3 bases: TGTGCCAGCTCACCTTTACTGGACAGGTACAATGAGCAGTTCTTC.